This T cell receptor (beta chain) was observed in a study of preoperative IRX-2 immunotherapy in early breast cancer (dated 2019 in TCRdb). The intended sense of this specimen's treatment or condition label: preoperative locoregional IRX-2 cytokine immunotherapy. The samples were obtained from a phase Ib study that tested preoperative, locoregional IRX-2 cytokine immunotherapy meant to prime immune responses. The donors were early-stage breast cancer patients who were given IRX-2 prior to surgery. A word on this clone: Its antigen target is currently unknown. Base qualities were left out, and no much larger clone turns up one base away.

The junction carries 16 bases between V and J, which are trimmed by 4 bases and 9 bases respectively. The CDR3 goes from the cysteine to the phenylalanine over 14 residues. Solely the CDR3 DNA is kept, with 42 bases framed from the first base. Libraries were built with the immunoSEQ multiplex PCR assay. The immuneACCESS repertoire file appears here via TCRdb, limited to in-frame rearrangements. These files lack a portion of the clones; in checked studies, under half of the deficit traces to unresolved V genes, and the cause of the others is not known. This sample comprises more than 20,000 clones, roughly 74% of them detected only once. 2.2% of the sample belongs to the ten largest clones.

The sequence joins TRBV7-1 to TRBJ2-1; the D gene assignment is ambiguous. TRBV7-1 is assigned to the ORF class and has an uncertain function. This TCR derives from a human donor with breast cancer. Specimen: lymph node tissue, collected before IRX-2 immunotherapy. The CDR3 region has the sequence CASSLGLTFPEQFF. The nucleotides read TGTGCCAGCAGCTTAGGGCTAACCTTCCCTGAGCAGTTCTTC.